The 11 T cell receptor beta chains reported below all come from one sample, sequenced in a study of immune evolution from preneoplasia to lung adenocarcinoma. Clones were sequenced by immunoSEQ multiplex PCR, and TCRdb holds only the in-frame ones, with some missing. The profile shows under 45,000 clones, more than 60% of them singletons. Sequenced: FFPE invasive lung adenocarcinoma tissue. The origin of the receptors is a person in their 60s with lung adenocarcinoma.

Comments on this clone: Other DNA sequences from this sample encode an identical CDR3 as well. This CDR3 reads CSARGGGSDFF. For the CDR3, the DNA is TGCAGTGCTAGGGGAGGTGGATCTGACTTCTTT. The chain is built from TRBV20-1 and TRBJ1-1; D unresolved. Per germline, CDR1 DFQATT and CDR2 SNEGSKA (reference sequence). The CDR3 has 11 amino acids. V lost 3 bases to trimming and J lost 14 bases, with 16 bases between them.

This chain's CDR3 is CASSSTRRGGGETQYF. CDR3 nucleotides: TGTGCCAGTAGTAGCACAAGGCGCGGAGGGGGAGAGACCCAGTACTTC. The V and J genes are TRBV19 and TRBJ2-5; D is possibly TRBD1 or TRBD2 (6 bases each). V shed 4 bases and J shed 4 bases, with 19 bases lying between them. The germline gives CDR1 LNHDA, CDR2 SQIVND (reference sequence). The CDR3 is 16 residues long.

The DNA for the CDR3 is TGTGCCAGCAGCTTAGTGGGACTAGGTTCAGAGACCCAGTACTTC. This translates into CASSLVGLGSETQYF. The genes are TRBV7-6 and TRBJ2-5, with 8 bases that match TRBD2. The CDR3 extends over 15 amino acids. From germline, CDR1 is SGHVS and CDR2 FNYEAQ. The ends lost 1 base at V and 4 bases at J; junction bases unmatched: 5.

The chain carries TRBV7-8 and TRBJ2-1, with 8 nucleotides matching TRBD2. Germline V gene lookup returns CDR1 SGHVS and CDR2 FQNEAQ. The CDR3 runs to 15 residues. V shed 5 bases, J shed 4 bases, and the junction held 7 bases outside the gene matches. The CDR3 coding sequence is TGTGCCAGCAGCACCGGGACTAGAGCTTACAATGAGCAGTTCTTC. It specifies CASSTGTRAYNEQFF.

The genes are TRBV4-1 and TRBJ2-7; tentative D call: TRBD2 (5 bases). CDR3 size: 14 residues. The ends were cut back, 8 bases at V and 1 base at J, with 15 bases in the middle. From germline, CDR1 is MGHRA and CDR2 YSYEKL. CDR3 sequence (DNA): TGCGCCAGCGGTGGAGGCGGCAAATCCTACGAGCAGTACTTC. Protein: CASGGGGKSYEQYF.

The gene calls are TRBV28 and TRBJ1-2; no definite D call. V dropped 6 bases and J dropped 3 bases, with 11 bases sitting between them. Per the germline V gene, CDR1 is MDHEN and CDR2 is SYDVKM. The CDR3 has 13 residues. The CDR3 here is CASSRGSDYGYTF. CDR3 bases: TGTGCCAGCAGCCGCGGGTCCGACTATGGCTACACCTTC.

For this clone: No DNA is shown, since the ends of the CDR3 on it are uncertain; the CDR3 is the one TCRdb lists. The gene calls are TRBV7-9 and TRBJ2-7; TRBD1, the table's D call, lacks a check against the DNA. The CDR3 adds up to 14 amino acids, both ends counted. Germline CDR1 is SEHNR and CDR2 is FQNEAQ (reference sequence). CDR3 sequence: CASSFTGLMSVQYF.

The chain uses TRBV5-1 and TRBJ2-6; no clear D gene. CDR1 and CDR2 from the germline V gene are SGHRS and YFSETQ. Trimming pared 2 bases from V and 2 bases from J, leaving 8 bases between. The CDR3 loop spans 15 amino acids. The CDR3 region has the DNA TGCGCCAGCAGCTTCTATCTCACTGGGGCCAACGTCCTGACTTTC. This gives the protein CASSFYLTGANVLTF.

The V gene is TRBV5-6, the J gene TRBJ2-7, with 7 bases lining up with TRBD1. Germline assignment: CDR1 SGHDT and CDR2 YYEEEE. V lost 0 bases and J lost 0; bases outside the gene matches: 3. The CDR3 is 15 amino acids. CDR3: CASSLGTGASYEQYF. CDR3 in DNA: TGTGCCAGCAGCTTGGGCACAGGGGCCTCCTACGAGCAGTACTTC.

The chain joins TRBV23-1 to TRBJ1-5; D uncertain. TRBV23-1 belongs to the ORF category, with a function that is uncertain. The CDR3 totals 13 residues. Trimming shortened V by 5 bases and J by 5 bases, and 10 bases separated the two germline ends. The CDR3 reads CASSWGWDQPQHF. The CDR3 nucleotides read TGCGCCAGCAGTTGGGGTTGGGATCAGCCCCAGCATTTT.

The genes are TRBV28 and TRBJ1-5; D might be TRBD1 (5 bases). Germline V gene data show CDR1 as MDHEN and CDR2 as SYDVKM. The CDR3 sequence is 15 residues long. V dropped 8 bases and J dropped 5 bases, with 19 bases sitting between them. CDR3 region: CASQLNGGLYQPQHF. Written as DNA, the CDR3 is TGTGCCAGCCAACTCAACGGGGGACTTTATCAGCCCCAGCATTTT.